The entry below describes one TCR beta chain. The data stem from a study of blood T cell repertoires in COVID-19. Data came from immunoSEQ multiplex PCR; TCRdb stores just in-frame clones and leaves some out. The sample has roughly 280,000 clones, around 84% seen once. V dropped 1 base and J dropped 2 bases, with 13 bases sitting between them. Germline V CDR1 and CDR2: SGHDT, YYEEEE. The CDR3 totals 15 residues. Enrollment of patients from Seattle took place during active infection, with longitudinal follow-up. Input material: peripheral blood. This receptor was obtained from a woman aged 60 to 75 with COVID-19, enrolled during active disease. The rearrangement uses TRBV5-6 and TRBJ2-7; D might be TRBD2 (5 bases). CDR3 sequence: CASSLRGFSAYEQYF. The CDR3 bases are TGTGCCAGCAGCTTGCGAGGGTTTAGCGCCTACGAGCAGTACTTC. Together with reference TRBV5-6 and TRBJ2-7, the CDR3 gives the full variable domain: DAGVTQSPTHLIKTRGQQVTLRCSPKSGHDTVSWYQQALGQGPQFIFQYYEEEERQRGNFPDRFSGHQFPNYSSELNVNALLLGDSALYLCASSLRGFSAYEQYFGPGTRLTVT.